This TCR beta chain was observed in a study of T cell responses to AZD1222 COVID-19 vaccine. Broader study findings: The donors showed a predominance of white British ancestry and of females, with possible underestimation of clonal diversity. Receipt of two AZD1222 doses was followed by a rise in Spike-specific TCR breadth and depth.

The V end lost 3 bases, the J end lost 9 bases, and 14 bases lay between the germline ends. This CDR3 has 13 amino acids. Germline CDR1 and CDR2: LNHDA and SQIVND (reference sequence). The method was immunoSEQ multiplex PCR; TCRdb's version includes in-frame clones alone and lacks a portion of them. The sample has 130,000 or so clones, around 86% seen once; the top ten hold approximately 20%. Concerning this clone: Its target is unknown.

The receptor comes from an adult in good health. This chain joins TRBV19 and TRBJ1-2; no reliable D call. The input for sequencing was peripheral blood, taken on day 0 of AZD1222 vaccination. For the CDR3, the DNA is TGTGCCAGTAGTATCGCCCTAGGGAATCGCTACACCTTC. Translation: CASSIALGNRYTF.